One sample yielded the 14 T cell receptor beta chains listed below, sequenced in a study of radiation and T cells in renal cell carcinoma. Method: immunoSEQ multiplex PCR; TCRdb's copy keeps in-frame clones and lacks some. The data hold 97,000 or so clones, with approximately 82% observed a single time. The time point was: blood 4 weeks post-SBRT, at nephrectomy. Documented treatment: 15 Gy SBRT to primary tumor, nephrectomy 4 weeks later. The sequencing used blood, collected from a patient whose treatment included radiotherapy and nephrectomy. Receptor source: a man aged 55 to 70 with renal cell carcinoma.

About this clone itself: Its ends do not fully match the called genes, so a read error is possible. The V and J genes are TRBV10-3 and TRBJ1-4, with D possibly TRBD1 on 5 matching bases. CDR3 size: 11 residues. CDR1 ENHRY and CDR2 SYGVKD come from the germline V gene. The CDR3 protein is CATSQGEKLFF. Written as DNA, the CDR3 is TGTGCCACCAGTCAGGGTGAAAAACTGTTTTTT.

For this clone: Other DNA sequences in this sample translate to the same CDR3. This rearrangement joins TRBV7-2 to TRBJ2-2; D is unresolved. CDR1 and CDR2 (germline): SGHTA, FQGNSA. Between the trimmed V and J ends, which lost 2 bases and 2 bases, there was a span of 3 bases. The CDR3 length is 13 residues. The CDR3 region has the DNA TGTGCCAGCAGCTTACTAAACACCGGGGAGCTGTTTTTT. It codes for CASSLLNTGELFF. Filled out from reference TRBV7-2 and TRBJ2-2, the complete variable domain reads GAGVSQSPSNKVTEKGKDVELRCDPISGHTALYWYRQSLGQGLEFLIYFQGNSAPDKSGLPSDRFSAERTGGSVSTLTIQRTQQEDSAVYLCASSLLNTGELFFGEGSRLTVL.

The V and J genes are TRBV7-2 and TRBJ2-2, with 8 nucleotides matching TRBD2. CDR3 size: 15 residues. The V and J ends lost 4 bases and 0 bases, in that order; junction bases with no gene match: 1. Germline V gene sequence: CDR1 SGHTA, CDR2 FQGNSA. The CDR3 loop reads CASSSGLANTGELFF. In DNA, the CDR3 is TGTGCCAGCAGCTCGGGACTAGCGAACACCGGGGAGCTGTTTTTT. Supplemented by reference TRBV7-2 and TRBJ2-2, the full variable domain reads GAGVSQSPSNKVTEKGKDVELRCDPISGHTALYWYRQSLGQGLEFLIYFQGNSAPDKSGLPSDRFSAERTGGSVSTLTIQRTQQEDSAVYLCASSSGLANTGELFFGEGSRLTVL.

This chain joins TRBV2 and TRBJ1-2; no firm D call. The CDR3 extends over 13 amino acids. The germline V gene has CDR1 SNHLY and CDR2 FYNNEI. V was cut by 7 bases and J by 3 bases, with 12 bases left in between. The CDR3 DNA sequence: TGTGCCAGCATTGTGACCGCCCACTATGGCTACACCTTC. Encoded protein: CASIVTAHYGYTF.

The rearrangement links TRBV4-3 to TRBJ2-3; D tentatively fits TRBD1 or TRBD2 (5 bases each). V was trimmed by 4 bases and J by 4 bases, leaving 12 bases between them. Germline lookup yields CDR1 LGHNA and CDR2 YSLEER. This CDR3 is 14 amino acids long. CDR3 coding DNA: TGCGCCAGCAGCCCTGGGGGAGCCCCAGATACGCAGTATTTT. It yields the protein CASSPGGAPDTQYF.

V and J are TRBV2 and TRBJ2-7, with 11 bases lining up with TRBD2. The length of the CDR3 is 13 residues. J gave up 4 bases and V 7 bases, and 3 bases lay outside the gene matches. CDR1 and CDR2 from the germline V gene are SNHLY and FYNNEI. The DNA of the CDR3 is TGTGCCAGCAAGGCTAGCGGGGGGTACGAGCAGTACTTC. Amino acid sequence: CASKASGGYEQYF.

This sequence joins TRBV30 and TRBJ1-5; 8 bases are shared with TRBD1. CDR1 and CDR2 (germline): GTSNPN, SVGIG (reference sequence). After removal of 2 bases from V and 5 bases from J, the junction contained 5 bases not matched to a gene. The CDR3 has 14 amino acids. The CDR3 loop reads CAWSRGTGDQPQHF. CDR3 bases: TGTGCCTGGAGTAGAGGGACAGGAGATCAGCCCCAGCATTTT.

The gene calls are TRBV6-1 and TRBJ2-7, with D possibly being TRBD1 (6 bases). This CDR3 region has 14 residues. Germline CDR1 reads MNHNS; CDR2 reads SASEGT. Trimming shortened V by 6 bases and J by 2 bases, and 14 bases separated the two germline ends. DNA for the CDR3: TGTGCCAGCAGCCCGGTTGGGGGCACCTACGAGCAGTACTTC. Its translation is CASSPVGGTYEQYF.

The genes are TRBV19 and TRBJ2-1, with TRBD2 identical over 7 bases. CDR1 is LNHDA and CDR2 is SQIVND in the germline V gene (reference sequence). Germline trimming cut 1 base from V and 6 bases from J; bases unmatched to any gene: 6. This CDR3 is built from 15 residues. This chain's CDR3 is CASSIGRTRLNEQFF. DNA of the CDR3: TGTGCCAGTAGTATAGGGCGGACTAGGCTCAATGAGCAGTTCTTC.

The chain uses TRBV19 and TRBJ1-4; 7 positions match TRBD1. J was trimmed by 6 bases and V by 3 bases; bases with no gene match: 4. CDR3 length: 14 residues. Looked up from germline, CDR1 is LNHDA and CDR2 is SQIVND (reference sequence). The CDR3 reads CASSIEDRDEKLFF. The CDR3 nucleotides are TGTGCCAGTAGTATCGAAGACAGGGATGAAAAACTGTTTTTT.

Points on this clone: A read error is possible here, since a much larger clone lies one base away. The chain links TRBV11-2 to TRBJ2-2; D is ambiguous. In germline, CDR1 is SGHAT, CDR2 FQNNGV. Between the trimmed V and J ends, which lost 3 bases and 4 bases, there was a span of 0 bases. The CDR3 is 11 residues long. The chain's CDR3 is CASSFTGELFF. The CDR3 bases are TGTGCCAGCAGCTTCACCGGGGAGCTGTTTTTT.

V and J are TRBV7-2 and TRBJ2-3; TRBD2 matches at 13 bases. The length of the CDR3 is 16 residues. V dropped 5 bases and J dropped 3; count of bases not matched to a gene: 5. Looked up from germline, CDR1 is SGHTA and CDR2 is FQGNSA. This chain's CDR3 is CASSQGTSGTTDTQYF. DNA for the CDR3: TGTGCCAGCAGCCAGGGGACTAGCGGGACAACAGATACGCAGTATTTT.

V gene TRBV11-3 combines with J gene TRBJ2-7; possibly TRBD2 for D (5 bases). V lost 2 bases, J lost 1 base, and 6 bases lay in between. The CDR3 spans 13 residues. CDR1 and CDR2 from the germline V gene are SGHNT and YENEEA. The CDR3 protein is CASSLSGSYEQYF. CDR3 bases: TGTGCCAGCAGCTTAAGCGGATCCTACGAGCAGTACTTC.

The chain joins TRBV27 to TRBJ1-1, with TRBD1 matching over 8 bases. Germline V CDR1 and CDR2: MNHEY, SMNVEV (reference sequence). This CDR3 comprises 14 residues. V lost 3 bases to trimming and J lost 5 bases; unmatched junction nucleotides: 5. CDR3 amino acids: CASSFRTGLTEAFF. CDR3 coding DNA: TGTGCCAGCAGTTTTAGGACAGGGTTAACTGAAGCTTTCTTT.